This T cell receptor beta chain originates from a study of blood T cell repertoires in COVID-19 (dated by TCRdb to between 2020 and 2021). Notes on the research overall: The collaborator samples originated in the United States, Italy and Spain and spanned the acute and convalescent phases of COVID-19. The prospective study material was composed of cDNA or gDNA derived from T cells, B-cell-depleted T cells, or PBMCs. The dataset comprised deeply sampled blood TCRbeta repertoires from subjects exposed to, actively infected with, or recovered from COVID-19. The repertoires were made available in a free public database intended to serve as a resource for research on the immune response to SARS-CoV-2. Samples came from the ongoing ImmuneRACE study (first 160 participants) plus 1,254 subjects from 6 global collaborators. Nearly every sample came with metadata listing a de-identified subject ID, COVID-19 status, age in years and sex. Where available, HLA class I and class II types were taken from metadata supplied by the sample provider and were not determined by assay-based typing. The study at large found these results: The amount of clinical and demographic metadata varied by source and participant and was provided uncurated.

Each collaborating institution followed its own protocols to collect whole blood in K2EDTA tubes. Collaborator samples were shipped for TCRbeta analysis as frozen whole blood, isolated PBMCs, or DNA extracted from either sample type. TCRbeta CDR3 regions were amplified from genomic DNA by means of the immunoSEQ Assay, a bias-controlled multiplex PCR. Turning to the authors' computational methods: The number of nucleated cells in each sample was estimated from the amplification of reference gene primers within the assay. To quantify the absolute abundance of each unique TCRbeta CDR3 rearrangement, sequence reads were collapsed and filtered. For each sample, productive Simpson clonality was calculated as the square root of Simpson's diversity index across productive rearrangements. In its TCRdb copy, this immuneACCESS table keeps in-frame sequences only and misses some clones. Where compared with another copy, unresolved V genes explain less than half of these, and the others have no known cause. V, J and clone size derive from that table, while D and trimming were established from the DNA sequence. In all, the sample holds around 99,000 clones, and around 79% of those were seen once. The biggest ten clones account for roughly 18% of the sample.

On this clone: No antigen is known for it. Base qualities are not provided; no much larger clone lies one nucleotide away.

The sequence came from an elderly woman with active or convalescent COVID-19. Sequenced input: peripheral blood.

The nucleotides are TGTGCCAGCAGCTTGTTTCGTCAGGGGGAAGAGACCCAGTACTTC. This codes for CASSLFRQGEETQYF. This chain is built from TRBV5-6 and TRBJ2-5; TRBD1 aligns with 7 central bases. CDR1 is given as SGHDT and CDR2 as YYEEEE, both from the germline V gene. The CDR3 starts with the cysteine, ends with the phenylalanine, and has 15 residues. Here the CDR3 DNA is all that survives: 45 bases in frame from base 1. V is pruned by 1 base and J by 3 bases, leaving 6 bases of the junction without a gene match.